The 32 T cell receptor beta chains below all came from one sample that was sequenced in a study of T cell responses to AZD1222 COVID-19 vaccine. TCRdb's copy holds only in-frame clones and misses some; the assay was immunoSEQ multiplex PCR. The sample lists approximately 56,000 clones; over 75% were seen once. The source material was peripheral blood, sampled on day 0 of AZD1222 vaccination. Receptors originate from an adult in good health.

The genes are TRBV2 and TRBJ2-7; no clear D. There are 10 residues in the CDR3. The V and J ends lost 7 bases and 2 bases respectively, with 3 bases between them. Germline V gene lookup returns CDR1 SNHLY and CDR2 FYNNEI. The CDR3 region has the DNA TGTGCCAGCAACCCCTACGAGCAGTACTTC. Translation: CASNPYEQYF.

Here the CDR3 DNA reads TGTGCCATCAGTGAGTCTCAGAATGAAGCTTTCTTT. Its translation: CAISESQNEAFF. The chain joins TRBV10-3 to TRBJ1-1, with no clear D. Germline CDR1 ENHRY, CDR2 SYGVKD. The CDR3 extends over 12 amino acids. V shed 0 bases and J shed 7 bases, with 6 bases lying between them.

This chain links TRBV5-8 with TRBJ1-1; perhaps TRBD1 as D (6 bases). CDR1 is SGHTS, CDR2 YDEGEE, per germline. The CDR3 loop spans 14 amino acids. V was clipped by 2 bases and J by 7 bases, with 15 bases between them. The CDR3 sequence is CASSFGLRTDEAFF. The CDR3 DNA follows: TGTGCCAGCAGCTTTGGACTTCGGACAGATGAAGCTTTCTTT.

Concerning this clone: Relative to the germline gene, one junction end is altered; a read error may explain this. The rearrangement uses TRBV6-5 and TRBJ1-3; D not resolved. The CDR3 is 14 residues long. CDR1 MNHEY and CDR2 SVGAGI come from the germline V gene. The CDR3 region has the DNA TGTGCCAGCAGCCTGGAAATCTCTGGCAACACCATATATTTT. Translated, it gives CASSLEISGNTIYF.

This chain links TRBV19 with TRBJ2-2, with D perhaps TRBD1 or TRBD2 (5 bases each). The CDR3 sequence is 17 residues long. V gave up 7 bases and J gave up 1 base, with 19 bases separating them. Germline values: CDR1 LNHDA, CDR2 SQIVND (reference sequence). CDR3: CASNLGRGTLNTGELFF. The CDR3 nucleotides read TGTGCCAGTAATTTGGGACGTGGGACCTTGAACACCGGGGAGCTGTTTTTT. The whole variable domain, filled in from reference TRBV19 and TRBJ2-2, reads DGGITQSPKYLFRKEGQNVTLSCEQNLNHDAMYWYRQDPGQGLRLIYYSQIVNDFQKGDIAEGYSVSREKKESFPLTVTSAQKNPTAFYLCASNLGRGTLNTGELFFGEGSRLTVL.

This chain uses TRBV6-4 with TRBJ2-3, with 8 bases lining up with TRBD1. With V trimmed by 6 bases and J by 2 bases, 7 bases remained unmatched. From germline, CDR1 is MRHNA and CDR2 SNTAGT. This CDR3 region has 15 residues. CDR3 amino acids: CASRPTGALTDTQYF. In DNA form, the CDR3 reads TGTGCCAGCAGGCCGACAGGGGCCCTCACAGATACGCAGTATTTT.

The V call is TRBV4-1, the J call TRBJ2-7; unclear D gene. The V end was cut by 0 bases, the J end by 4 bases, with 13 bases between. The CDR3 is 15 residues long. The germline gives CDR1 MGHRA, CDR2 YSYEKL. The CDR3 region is CASSQDPTLTYEQYF. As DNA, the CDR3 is TGCGCCAGCAGCCAAGATCCAACTTTAACGTACGAGCAGTACTTC.

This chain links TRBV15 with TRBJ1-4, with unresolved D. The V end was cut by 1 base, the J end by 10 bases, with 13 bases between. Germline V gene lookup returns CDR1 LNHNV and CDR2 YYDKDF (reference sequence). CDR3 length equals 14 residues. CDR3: CATSRASAGSKLFF. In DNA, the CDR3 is TGTGCCACCAGCAGAGCCTCGGCGGGGTCAAAACTGTTTTTT.

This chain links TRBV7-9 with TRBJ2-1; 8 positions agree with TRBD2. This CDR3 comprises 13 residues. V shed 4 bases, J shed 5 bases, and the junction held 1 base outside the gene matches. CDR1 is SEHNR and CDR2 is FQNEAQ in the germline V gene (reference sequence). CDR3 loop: CASSSRGDNEQFF. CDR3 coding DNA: TGTGCCAGCAGCTCGCGGGGGGACAATGAGCAGTTCTTC.

In DNA form, the CDR3 reads TGTGCCAGTAGTATCTGGCACGGAAGTGACCAGCCCCAGCATTTT. Translating gives CASSIWHGSDQPQHF. The chain employs TRBV19 and TRBJ1-5; no clear D. Germline values: CDR1 LNHDA, CDR2 SQIVND (reference sequence). Trimming stripped 3 bases from V and 7 bases from J, with 16 bases between. CDR3 length equals 15 residues.

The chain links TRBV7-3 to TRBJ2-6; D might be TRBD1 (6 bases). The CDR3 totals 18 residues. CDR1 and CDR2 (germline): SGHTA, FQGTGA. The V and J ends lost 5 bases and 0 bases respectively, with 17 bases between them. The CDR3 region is CASSLGTLTFSGANVLTF. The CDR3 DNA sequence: TGTGCCAGCAGCCTCGGGACACTGACTTTCTCTGGGGCCAACGTCCTGACTTTC.

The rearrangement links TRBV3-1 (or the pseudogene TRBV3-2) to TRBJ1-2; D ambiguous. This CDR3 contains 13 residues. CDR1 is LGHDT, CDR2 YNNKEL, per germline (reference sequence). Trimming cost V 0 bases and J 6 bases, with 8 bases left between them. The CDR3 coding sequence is TGTGCCAGCAGCCAAGAGGGGTTCGATGGCTACACCTTC. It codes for CASSQEGFDGYTF.

DNA for the CDR3: TGTGCCAGCAGCGACGGGCTATTCGGCTACACCTTC. Its protein product is CASSDGLFGYTF. The chain carries TRBV11-1 and TRBJ1-2; no clear D gene. The germline gives CDR1 SGHAT, CDR2 FQDESV (reference sequence). V was cut by 5 bases and J by 8 bases, with 12 bases left in between. The CDR3 totals 12 residues.

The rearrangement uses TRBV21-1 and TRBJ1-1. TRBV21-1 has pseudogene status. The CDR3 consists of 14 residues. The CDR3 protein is CASSKKRGVTEAFF. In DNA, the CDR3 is TGTGCCAGCAGCAAAAAAAGGGGGGTCACTGAAGCTTTCTTT.

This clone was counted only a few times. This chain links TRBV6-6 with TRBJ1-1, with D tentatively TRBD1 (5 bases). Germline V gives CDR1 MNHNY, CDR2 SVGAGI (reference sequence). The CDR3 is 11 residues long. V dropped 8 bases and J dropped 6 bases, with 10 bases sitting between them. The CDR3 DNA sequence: TGTGCCAGCTCACCGGGGCCTGAAGCTTTCTTT. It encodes CASSPGPEAFF.

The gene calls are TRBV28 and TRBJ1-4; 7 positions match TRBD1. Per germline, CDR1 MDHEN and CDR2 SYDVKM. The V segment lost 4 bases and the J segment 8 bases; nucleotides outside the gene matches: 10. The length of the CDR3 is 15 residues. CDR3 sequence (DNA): TGTGCCAGCAGTTCCTCAGACAGGGCGGGCGAAAAACTGTTTTTT. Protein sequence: CASSSSDRAGEKLFF.

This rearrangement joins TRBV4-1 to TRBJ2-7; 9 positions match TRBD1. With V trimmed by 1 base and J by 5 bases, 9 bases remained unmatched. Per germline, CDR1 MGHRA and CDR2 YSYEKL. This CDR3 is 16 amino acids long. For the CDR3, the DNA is TGCGCCAGCAGCCAAGGGCCCCGGACAGGGGAACACGAGCAGTACTTC. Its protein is CASSQGPRTGEHEQYF.

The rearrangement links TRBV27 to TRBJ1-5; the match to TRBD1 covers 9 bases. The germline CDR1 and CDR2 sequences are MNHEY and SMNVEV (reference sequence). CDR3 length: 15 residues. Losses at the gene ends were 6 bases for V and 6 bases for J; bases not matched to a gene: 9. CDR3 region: CASRLTGGAGQPQHF. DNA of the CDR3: TGTGCCAGCAGACTTACAGGGGGCGCGGGTCAGCCCCAGCATTTT.

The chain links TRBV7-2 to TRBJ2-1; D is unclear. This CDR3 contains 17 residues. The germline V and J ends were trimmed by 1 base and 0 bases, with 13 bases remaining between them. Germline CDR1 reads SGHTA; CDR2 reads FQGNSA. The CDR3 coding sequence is TGTGCCAGCAGCTTAGTCCCCGGATTGAGCTCCTACAATGAGCAGTTCTTC. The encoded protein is CASSLVPGLSSYNEQFF.

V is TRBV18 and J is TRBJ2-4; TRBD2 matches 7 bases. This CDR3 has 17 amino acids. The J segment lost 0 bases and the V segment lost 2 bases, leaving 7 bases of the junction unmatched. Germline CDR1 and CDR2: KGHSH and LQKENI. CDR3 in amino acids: CASSPSMGGAAKNIQYF. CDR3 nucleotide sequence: TGTGCCAGCTCACCATCGATGGGAGGGGCAGCCAAAAACATTCAGTACTTC. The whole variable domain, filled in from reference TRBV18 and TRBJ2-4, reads NAGVMQNPRHLVRRRGQEARLRCSPMKGHSHVYWYRQLPEEGLKFMVYLQKENIIDESGMPKERFSAEFPKEGPSILRIQQVVRGDSAAYFCASSPSMGGAAKNIQYFGAGTRLSVL.

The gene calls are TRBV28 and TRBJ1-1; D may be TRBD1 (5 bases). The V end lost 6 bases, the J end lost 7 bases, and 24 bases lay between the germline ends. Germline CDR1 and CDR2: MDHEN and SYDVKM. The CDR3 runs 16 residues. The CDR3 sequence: CASRPLRVREVGEAFF. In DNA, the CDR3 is TGTGCCAGCAGGCCCCTCAGGGTCCGGGAAGTCGGTGAAGCTTTCTTT.

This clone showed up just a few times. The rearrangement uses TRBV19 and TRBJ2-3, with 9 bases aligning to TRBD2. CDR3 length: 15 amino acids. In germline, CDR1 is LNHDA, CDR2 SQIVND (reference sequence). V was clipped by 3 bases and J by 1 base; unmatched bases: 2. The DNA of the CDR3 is TGTGCCAGTAGTATCTTAGCGGGGGGCACAGATACGCAGTATTTT. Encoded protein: CASSILAGGTDTQYF. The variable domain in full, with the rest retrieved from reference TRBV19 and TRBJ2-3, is DGGITQSPKYLFRKEGQNVTLSCEQNLNHDAMYWYRQDPGQGLRLIYYSQIVNDFQKGDIAEGYSVSREKKESFPLTVTSAQKNPTAFYLCASSILAGGTDTQYFGPGTRLTVL.

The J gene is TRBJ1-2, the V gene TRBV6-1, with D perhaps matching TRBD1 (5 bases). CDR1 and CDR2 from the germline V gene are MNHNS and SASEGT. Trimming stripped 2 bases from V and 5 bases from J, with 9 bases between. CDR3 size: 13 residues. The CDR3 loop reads CASSERQGYGYTF. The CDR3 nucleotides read TGTGCCAGCAGTGAACGGCAGGGATATGGCTACACCTTC.

CDR3 amino acids: CASSVEGKRAYNEQFF. CDR3 sequence (DNA): TGTGCCAGCAGCGTAGAGGGGAAAAGGGCTTACAATGAGCAGTTCTTC. The genes are TRBV9 and TRBJ2-1, with D perhaps TRBD1 (5 bases). Trimming stripped 0 bases from V and 4 bases from J, with 14 bases between. The CDR3 consists of 16 residues. In germline, CDR1 is SGDLS, CDR2 YYNGEE.

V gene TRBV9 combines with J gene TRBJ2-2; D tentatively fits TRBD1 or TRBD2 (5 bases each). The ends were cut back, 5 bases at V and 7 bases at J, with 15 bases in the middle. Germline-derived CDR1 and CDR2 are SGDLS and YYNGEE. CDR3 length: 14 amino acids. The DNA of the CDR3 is TGTGCCAGCAGTTATGGGGGTATGGACGGGGAGCTGTTTTTT. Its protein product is CASSYGGMDGELFF.

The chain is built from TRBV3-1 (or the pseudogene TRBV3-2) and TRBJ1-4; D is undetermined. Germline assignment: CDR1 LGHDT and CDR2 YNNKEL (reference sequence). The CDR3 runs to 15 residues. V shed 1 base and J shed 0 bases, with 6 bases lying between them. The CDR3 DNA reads TGTGCCAGCAGCCAAGCTCGTACAACTAATGAAAAACTGTTTTTT. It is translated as CASSQARTTNEKLFF.

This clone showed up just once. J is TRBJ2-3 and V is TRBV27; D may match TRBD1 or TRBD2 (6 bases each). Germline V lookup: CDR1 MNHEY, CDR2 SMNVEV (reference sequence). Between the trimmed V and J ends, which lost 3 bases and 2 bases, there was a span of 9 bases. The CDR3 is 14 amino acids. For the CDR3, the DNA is TGTGCCAGCAGTTTCTCGGGGGCCACAGATACGCAGTATTTT. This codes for CASSFSGATDTQYF.

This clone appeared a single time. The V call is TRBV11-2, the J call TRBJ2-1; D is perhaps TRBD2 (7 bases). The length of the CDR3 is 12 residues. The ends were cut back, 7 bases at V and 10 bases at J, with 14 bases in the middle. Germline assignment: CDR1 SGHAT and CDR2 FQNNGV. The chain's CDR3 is CASKWGGYEQFF. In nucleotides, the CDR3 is TGTGCCAGCAAATGGGGGGGCTACGAGCAGTTCTTC.

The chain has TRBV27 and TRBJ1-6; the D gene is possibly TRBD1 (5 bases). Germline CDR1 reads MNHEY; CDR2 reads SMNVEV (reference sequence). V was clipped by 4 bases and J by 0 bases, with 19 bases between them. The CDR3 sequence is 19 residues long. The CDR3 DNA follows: TGTGCCAGCAGTTCCCTGAAAGTTGCAGGGAGCTCCTATAATTCACCCCTCCACTTT. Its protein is CASSSLKVAGSSYNSPLHF.

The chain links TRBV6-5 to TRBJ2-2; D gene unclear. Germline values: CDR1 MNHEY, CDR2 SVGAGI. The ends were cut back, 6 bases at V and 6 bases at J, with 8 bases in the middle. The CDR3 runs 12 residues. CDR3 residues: CASSPESGELFF. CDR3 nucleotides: TGTGCCAGCAGCCCGGAGTCCGGGGAGCTGTTTTTT.

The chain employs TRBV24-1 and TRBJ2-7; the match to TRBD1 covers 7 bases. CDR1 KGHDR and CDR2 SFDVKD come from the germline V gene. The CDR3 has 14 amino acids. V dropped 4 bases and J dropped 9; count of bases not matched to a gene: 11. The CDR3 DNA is TGTGCCACCAGTGACCCAAACCTACAGGGGATGCAGTACTTC. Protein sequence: CATSDPNLQGMQYF.

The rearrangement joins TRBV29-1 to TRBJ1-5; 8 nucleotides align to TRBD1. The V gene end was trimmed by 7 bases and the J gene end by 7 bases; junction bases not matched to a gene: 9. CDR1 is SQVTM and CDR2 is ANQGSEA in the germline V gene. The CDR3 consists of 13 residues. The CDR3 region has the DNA TGCAGCGCCGGACAGGGCGAGGGGCAGCCCCAGCATTTT. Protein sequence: CSAGQGEGQPQHF. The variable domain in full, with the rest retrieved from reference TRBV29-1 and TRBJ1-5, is SAVISQKPSRDICQRGTSLTIQCQVDSQVTMMFWYRQQPGQSLTLIATANQGSEATYESGFVIDKFPISRPNLTFSTLTVSNMSPEDSSIYLCSAGQGEGQPQHFGDGTRLSIL.